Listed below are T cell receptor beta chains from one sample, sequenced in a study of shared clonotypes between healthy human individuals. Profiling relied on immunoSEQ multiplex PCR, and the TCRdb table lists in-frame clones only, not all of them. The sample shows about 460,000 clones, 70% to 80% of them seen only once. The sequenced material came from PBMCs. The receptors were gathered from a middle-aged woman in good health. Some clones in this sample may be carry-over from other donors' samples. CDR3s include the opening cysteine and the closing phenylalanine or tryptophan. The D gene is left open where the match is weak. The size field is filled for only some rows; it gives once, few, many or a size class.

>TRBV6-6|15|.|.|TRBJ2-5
TGTGCCAGCAGTAAAACCCGGGACGGACAAGAGACCCAGTACTTC
CASSKTRDGQETQYF
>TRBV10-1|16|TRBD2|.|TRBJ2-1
TGCGCCAGCAGTCGGCTAGCGGGAGACTTCTACAATGAGCAGTTCTTC
CASSRLAGDFYNEQFF
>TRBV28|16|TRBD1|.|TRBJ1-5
TGTGCCAGCAGTTTAGGGACAGGGGAGGGAAATCAGCCCCAGCATTTT
CASSLGTGEGNQPQHF
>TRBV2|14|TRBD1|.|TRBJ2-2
TGTGCCAGCACCGGACAGGGTCCCACCGGGGAGCTGTTTTTT
CASTGQGPTGELFF
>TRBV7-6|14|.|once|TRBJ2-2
TGTGCCAGCAGCCGACAGGGAGGCGACGGGGAGCTGTTTTTT
CASSRQGGDGELFF
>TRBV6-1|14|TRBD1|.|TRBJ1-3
TGTGCCAGCAGTGCGGACAGGGATGGAAACACCATATATTTT
CASSADRDGNTIYF
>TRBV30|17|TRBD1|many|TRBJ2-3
TGTGCCTGGAGTAGCACGACTCCGGGACAGATCACAGATACGCAGTATTTT
CAWSSTTPGQITDTQYF
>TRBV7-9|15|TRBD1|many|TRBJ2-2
TGTGCCAGCAGCCAGGGACAGGTGAACACCGGGGAGCTGTTTTTT
CASSQGQVNTGELFF
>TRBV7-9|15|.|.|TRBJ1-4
TGTGCCAGCGTAATTAACGGGGGAAAAAATGAAAAACTGTTTTTT
CASVINGGKNEKLFF
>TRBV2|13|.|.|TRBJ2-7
TGTGCCAGCAGCCTGGACCTAAGAGGCGAGCAGTACTTC
CASSLDLRGEQYF
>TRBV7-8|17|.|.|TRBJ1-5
TGTGCCAGCAACCTTGGGGCCGCCGTACAGGGTTCTCAGCCCCAGCATTTT
CASNLGAAVQGSQPQHF
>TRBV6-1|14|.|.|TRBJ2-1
TGTGCCAGCAGTGGACGGAAAGCCTACAATGAGCAGTTCTTC
CASSGRKAYNEQFF
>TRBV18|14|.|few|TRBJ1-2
TGTGCCAGCTCGCCCGGGACAATGAACTATGGCTACACCTTC
CASSPGTMNYGYTF
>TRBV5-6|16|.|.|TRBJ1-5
TGTGCCAGCAGCTATGGGCCGGCTTTAAGCAATCAGCCCCAGCATTTT
CASSYGPALSNQPQHF
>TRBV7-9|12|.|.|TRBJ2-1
TGTGCCAGCAGCTTAGCAAACAATGAGCAGTTCTTC
CASSLANNEQFF
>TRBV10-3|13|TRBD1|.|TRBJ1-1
TGTGCCATCAGTACCACAGGGGGCACTGAAGCTTTCTTT
CAISTTGGTEAFF
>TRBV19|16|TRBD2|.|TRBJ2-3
TGTGCCAGTAGTGCCACTAGCGGGGTGAGCACAGATACGCAGTATTTT
CASSATSGVSTDTQYF
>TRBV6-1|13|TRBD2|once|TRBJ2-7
TGTGCCAGCATGGGGCCTAGCGGGGGTGAGCAGTACTTC
CASMGPSGGEQYF
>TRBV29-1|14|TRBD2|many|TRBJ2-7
TGCAGCGTTGAAAGGGCTAGCGGGAGCTACGAGCAGTACTTC
CSVERASGSYEQYF
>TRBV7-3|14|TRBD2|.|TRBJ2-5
TGTGCCAGCAGCCCTCAGCGGGACGGAGAGACCCAGTACTTC
CASSPQRDGETQYF
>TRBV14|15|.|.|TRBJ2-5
TGTGCCAGGGGATGGACGGTGAGCTACCAAGAGACCCAGTACTTC
CARGWTVSYQETQYF
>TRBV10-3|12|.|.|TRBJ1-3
TGTGCCATCAGTGAGAACGGAAACACCATATATTTT
CAISENGNTIYF
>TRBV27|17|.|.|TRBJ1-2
TGTGCCAGCAGTCCCCACAGGGAATCTACCACTAACTATGGCTACACCTTC
CASSPHRESTTNYGYTF
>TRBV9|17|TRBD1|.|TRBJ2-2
TGTGCCAGCAGCGGGGGACAGGGCATATTGCGCACCGGGGAGCTGTTTTTT
CASSGGQGILRTGELFF
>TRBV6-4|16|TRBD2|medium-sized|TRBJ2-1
TGTGCCAGCAGTGACGGGGGGACTAGCGGGAGCGATGAGCAGTTCTTC
CASSDGGTSGSDEQFF
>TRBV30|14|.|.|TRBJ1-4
TGTGCCTGGAACGACAGGATCCCCGCCGAAAAACTGTTTTTT
CAWNDRIPAEKLFF
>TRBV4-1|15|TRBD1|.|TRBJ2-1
TGCGCCAGCAGCTCCGGGACAGGGGGTTACAATGAGCAGTTCTTC
CASSSGTGGYNEQFF
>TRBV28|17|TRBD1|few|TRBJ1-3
TGTGCCAGCAGTGCGCCGGGACAGGGGGTGGCTGGAAACACCATATATTTT
CASSAPGQGVAGNTIYF
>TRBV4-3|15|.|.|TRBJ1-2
TGCGCCAGCAGCCCCCGGGAGGGCAGCAACTATGGCTACACCTTC
CASSPREGSNYGYTF
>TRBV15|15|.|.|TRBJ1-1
TGTGCCACCAGCGGACAACAGGGCCAGAACACTGAAGCTTTCTTT
CATSGQQGQNTEAFF
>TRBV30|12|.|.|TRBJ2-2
TGTGCTCGGCAGGGGAACACCGGGGAGCTGTTTTTT
CARQGNTGELFF
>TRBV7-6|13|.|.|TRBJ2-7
TGTGCCAGCAGCCAACTAGCTTCCCACGAGCAGTACTTC
CASSQLASHEQYF
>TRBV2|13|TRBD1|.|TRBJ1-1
TGTGCCAGCAGTACAGGGGAGGGGACTGAAGCTTTCTTT
CASSTGEGTEAFF
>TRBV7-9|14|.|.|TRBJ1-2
TGTGCCAGCAGCTTAGCGGGGGGCGGCTATGGCTACACCTTC
CASSLAGGGYGYTF
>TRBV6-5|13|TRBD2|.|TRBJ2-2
TGTGCCACCGGGGAGGGAAATACCGGGGAGCTGTTTTTT
CATGEGNTGELFF
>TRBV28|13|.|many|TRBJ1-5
TGTGCCAGCAGCCCAGGGGCCAATCAGCCCCAGCATTTT
CASSPGANQPQHF
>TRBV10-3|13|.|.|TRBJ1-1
TGTGCCATCAGTGATGTCTGGAACACTGAAGCTTTCTTT
CAISDVWNTEAFF
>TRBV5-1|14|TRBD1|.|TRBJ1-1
TGCGCCAGCAGCGTACAGGGGCTGAACACTGAAGCTTTCTTT
CASSVQGLNTEAFF
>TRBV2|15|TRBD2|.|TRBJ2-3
TGTGCCAGCAGTCCGGGACTAGCGAGCACAGATACGCAGTATTTT
CASSPGLASTDTQYF
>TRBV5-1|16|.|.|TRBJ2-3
TGCGCCAGCAGCCTTGGCTTATCGACTAGCACAGATACGCAGTATTTT
CASSLGLSTSTDTQYF
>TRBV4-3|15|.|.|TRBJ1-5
TGCGCCAGCAGCCAAGATTGGGAGGGCAATCAGCCCCAGCATTTT
CASSQDWEGNQPQHF
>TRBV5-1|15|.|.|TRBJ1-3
TGCGCCAGCAGCTTGGAGGCGGTCTCTGGAAACACCATATATTTT
CASSLEAVSGNTIYF
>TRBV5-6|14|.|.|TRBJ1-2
TGTGCCAGCAGCTTGGGTCAGTTCAACTATGGCTACACCTTC
CASSLGQFNYGYTF
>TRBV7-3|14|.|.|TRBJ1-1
TGTGCCAGCAGCTTAAGGGTGGGGTGGACTGAAGCTTTCTTT
CASSLRVGWTEAFF
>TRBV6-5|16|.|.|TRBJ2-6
TGTGCCAGCAGTTACGACGGGGCAGGAGGGGCCAACGTCCTGACTTTC
CASSYDGAGGANVLTF
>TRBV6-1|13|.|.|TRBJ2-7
TGTGCCAGCAGTATACGACCAGATTACGAGCAGTACTTC
CASSIRPDYEQYF
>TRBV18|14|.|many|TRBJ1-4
TGTGCCAGCTCACCGGACCGCTCTAATGAAAAACTGTTTTTT
CASSPDRSNEKLFF
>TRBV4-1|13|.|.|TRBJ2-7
TGCGCCAGCAGCCATTCAGGGTTCGACGAGCAGTACTTC
CASSHSGFDEQYF